This T cell receptor beta chain stems from a study of blood T cell repertoires in COVID-19. Overall study context: PBMCs, B-cell-depleted T cells, or T cells provided the cDNA or gDNA that made up the material.

This clone was seen once. TCRdb's table, derived via immunoSEQ multiplex PCR, lists solely in-frame clones and lacks some. This table has approximately 180,000 clones, more than 70% appearing once. Seattle's cohort entered during active infection and was followed longitudinally. V lost 3 bases and J lost 0; bases outside the gene matches: 9. Germline-derived CDR1 and CDR2 are SGDLS and YYNGEE. CDR3 length: 17 residues. J is TRBJ2-7 and V is TRBV9; 10 bases agree with TRBD2. The specimen was peripheral blood. The receptor was isolated from a person aged 65-85 years with COVID-19, enrolled during active disease. DNA for the CDR3: TGTGCCAGCAGCGGCGCGGCTTTAGCGGGGGGCTCCTACGAGCAGTACTTC. Protein: CASSGAALAGGSYEQYF.